The present T cell receptor (beta chain) was sequenced within a study of blood T cell repertoires in COVID-19. In the study overall: Researchers got acute and convalescent COVID-19 samples from the United States, Italy and Spain. In each case, the material was cDNA or gDNA derived from T cells, B-cell-depleted T cells, or PBMCs.

In the original processing: Amplifying reference gene primers gave estimates of nucleated cell counts. The table came from immunoSEQ multiplex PCR; TCRdb's copy has only in-frame clones and leaves some out. Clone size and V and J calls were adopted from that table, with D and trimming inferred from the DNA. The sample carries roughly 120,000 clones, approximately 84% recorded once. The sample consisted of peripheral blood. This TCR derives from a woman between 55 and 75 years old with acute or convalescent COVID-19.

The CDR3: CASSPGQATEAFF. As DNA, the CDR3 is TGTGCCAGCAGCCCGGGACAGGCAACTGAAGCTTTCTTT. The chain couples TRBV3-1 (or the pseudogene TRBV3-2) to TRBJ1-1; 8 positions match TRBD1. The CDR3 spans 13 residues. From germline, CDR1 is LGHDT and CDR2 YNNKEL (reference sequence). After removal of 4 bases from V and 5 bases from J, the junction contained 3 bases not matched to a gene.